The rows below give T cell receptor beta chains drawn from one sample of a study of T-cell memory formation after mild COVID-19. TCRdb independently ran MiXCR on the 5' RACE reads; one entry per CDR3 protein. The sample has hundreds of thousands of distinct CDR3 sequences, approximately 19% seen once. Sequencing input: PBMCs or a T cell subset sorted from them (not recorded which). The origin of the receptors is an adult woman who had mild COVID-19 (a few samples of this study predate the infection). Cell type and time point are not known. Each CDR3 is given with its conserved first and last residue. The D gene is left open where the match is weak. Part of the rows lack a size; the others show once, few, many or a class for expanded clones.

j_call d_call clone_size v_call cdr3_aa cdr3_nt
TRBJ2-5 - - TRBV5-5 CASRTARETQYF TGTGCCAGCAGGACAGCTCGGGAGACCCAGTACTTC
TRBJ2-7 - few TRBV19 CASSSDRPSASYEQYF TGTGCCAGTAGCTCAGACAGGCCCTCAGCCTCCTACGAGCAGTACTTC
TRBJ1-2 - - TRBV6-5 CATFQRGRYTF TGTGCCACTTTTCAAAGGGGCCGTTACACCTTC
TRBJ1-3 - few TRBV5-5 CASSLGLMDGNTIYF TGTGCCAGCAGCTTGGGTTTGATGGATGGAAACACCATATATTTT
TRBJ2-7 TRBD2 - TRBV5-4 CASSPAGPSSSYEQYF TGTGCCAGCAGCCCAGCGGGGCCTTCGAGCTCCTACGAGCAGTACTTC
TRBJ2-7 - few TRBV15 CATSREIIYEQYF TGTGCCACCAGCAGAGAAATTATCTACGAGCAGTACTTC
TRBJ2-7 - - TRBV7-9 CASSPGAKGEQYF TGTGCCAGCAGCCCCGGGGCGAAAGGGGAGCAGTACTTC
TRBJ1-1 TRBD1 few TRBV9 CASSPSDRGTEAFF TGTGCCAGCAGCCCCTCGGACAGGGGAACTGAAGCTTTCTTT
TRBJ1-2 TRBD1 few TRBV2 CASSSGDRGEPDYGYTF TGTGCCAGCAGCTCGGGGGACAGGGGAGAACCCGACTATGGCTACACCTTC
TRBJ2-5 - many TRBV4-2 CASSQKDQETQYF TGTGCCAGCAGCCAAAAAGACCAAGAGACCCAGTACTTC
TRBJ1-4 TRBD1 - TRBV20-1 CSARGRQGGEKLFF TGCAGTGCTAGAGGTCGACAGGGGGGTGAAAAACTGTTTTTT
TRBJ1-2 TRBD1 few TRBV24-1 CATSDYRGHGYTF TGTGCCACCAGTGATTACAGGGGGCATGGCTACACCTTC
TRBJ2-3 TRBD1 - TRBV7-2 CASSLVIGDRDSTDTQYF TGTGCCAGCAGCTTAGTGATCGGGGACAGGGACAGCACAGATACGCAGTATTTT
TRBJ2-5 TRBD1 - TRBV12-3/TRBV12-4 CASSLFRGRETQYF TGTGCCAGCAGTTTGTTTAGGGGGCGGGAGACCCAGTACTTC
TRBJ2-3 TRBD2 few TRBV7-2 CASSFAGLATSTDTQYF TGTGCCAGCAGCTTCGCAGGACTAGCGACTAGCACAGATACGCAGTATTTT
TRBJ2-1 TRBD1 - TRBV2 CASSPGTGLRVF TGTGCCAGCAGCCCCGGGACAGGCCTACGGGTCTTC
TRBJ2-2 - many TRBV5-1 CASSPTMNTGELFF TGCGCCAGCAGCCCGACGATGAACACCGGGGAGCTGTTTTTT
TRBJ2-2 - - TRBV6-6 CASSSSPLRMNTGELFF TGTGCCAGCAGTTCTAGCCCCCTCCGCATGAACACCGGGGAGCTGTTTTTT
TRBJ2-7 - - TRBV15 CATSRDLQVGSYEQYF TGTGCCACCAGCAGAGACTTACAGGTCGGCTCCTACGAGCAGTACTTC
TRBJ2-3 TRBD2 - TRBV24-1 CATSDLGASGSTDTQYF TGTGCCACCAGTGATTTGGGGGCTAGCGGGAGCACAGATACGCAGTATTTT
TRBJ2-7 TRBD1 few TRBV5-1 CASSLGQGYAYEQYF TGCGCCAGCAGCTTGGGACAGGGTTACGCCTACGAGCAGTACTTC
TRBJ2-2 - few TRBV7-9 CASSLGMDTGELFF TGTGCCAGCAGCTTAGGGATGGACACCGGGGAGCTGTTTTTT
TRBJ2-1 TRBD2 few TRBV30 CACRLADIQEQFF TGTGCCTGTCGACTAGCGGACATTCAGGAGCAGTTCTTC
TRBJ2-7 TRBD1 many TRBV12-3/TRBV12-4 CASSSPGTGVLEQYF TGTGCCAGCAGTTCCCCCGGGACAGGGGTTCTGGAGCAGTACTTC
TRBJ2-7 TRBD2 few TRBV10-3 CAIGSGVAGAYEQYF TGTGCCATCGGGTCGGGCGTAGCGGGAGCCTACGAGCAGTACTTC
TRBJ2-7 TRBD1 few TRBV4-2 CASSQDLSRGFGSYEQYF TGTGCCAGCAGCCAAGATCTCAGCAGGGGGTTTGGCTCCTACGAGCAGTACTTC